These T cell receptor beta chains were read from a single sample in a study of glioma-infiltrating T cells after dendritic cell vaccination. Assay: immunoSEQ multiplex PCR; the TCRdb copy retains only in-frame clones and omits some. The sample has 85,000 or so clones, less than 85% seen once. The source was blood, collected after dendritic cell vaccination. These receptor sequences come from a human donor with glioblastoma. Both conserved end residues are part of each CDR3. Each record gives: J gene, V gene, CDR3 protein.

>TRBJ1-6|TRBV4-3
CASSLAGGTPLHF
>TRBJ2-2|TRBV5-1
CASSFNRASGPNTGELFF
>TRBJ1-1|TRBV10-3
CAIRRTGAQSWNTEAFF
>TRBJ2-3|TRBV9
CASSTSTGGPSDTQYF
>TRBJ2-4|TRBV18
CASSPVAPRSGAKNIQYF
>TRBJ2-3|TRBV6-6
CASRRGIGTDTQYF
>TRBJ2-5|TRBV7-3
CASSGGTGVQETQYF
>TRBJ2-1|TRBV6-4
CASSDGTSGNEQFF
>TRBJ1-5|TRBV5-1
CASSPDGVGQPQHF
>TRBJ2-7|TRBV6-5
CASSPGTSTAYEQYF
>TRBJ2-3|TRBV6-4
CASRQGLATDTQYF
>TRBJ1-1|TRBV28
CASRSGTGGRTEAFF
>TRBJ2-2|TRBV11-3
CASSLDPGANTGELFF
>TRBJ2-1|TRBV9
CASSVGPGGGTSENEQFF
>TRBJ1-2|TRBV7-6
CASSAGTGEIYGYTF
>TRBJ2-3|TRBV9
CASSVVRGSSSDTQYF
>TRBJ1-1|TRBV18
CASSPARSEAFF
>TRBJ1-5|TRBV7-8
CASSHRDIGNQPQHF
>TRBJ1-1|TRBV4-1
CASSQDLNSMNTEAFF
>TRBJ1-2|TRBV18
CASSPGQGQTYGYTF
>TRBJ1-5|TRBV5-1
CASSLEGGRSNQPQHF